The rows below give T cell receptor beta chains drawn from one sample of a study of control samples from healthy donors and cancer patients. Here immunoSEQ multiplex PCR was the method, and the copy in TCRdb shows in-frame clones only, minus some. The sample carries nearly 35,000 clones, approximately 93% recorded once. Sequencing used PBMCs. The receptors originated from a man aged 40-49 years with colorectal cancer. Both conserved end residues are part of each CDR3. The D gene is left open where the match is weak. Size is omitted from some rows. Given values are once, few, many or a class for expanded clones.

>TRBD1|-|TRBJ1-4|TRBV19
TGTGCCAGTAGTGCCCCTAAGGTGGGACAGGGCCAGGAAAAACTGTTTTTT
CASSAPKVGQGQEKLFF
>-|once|TRBJ1-6|TRBV11-2
TGTGCCAGCAGCTCGATGGGACGGTCATATAATTCACCCCTCCACTTT
CASSSMGRSYNSPLHF
>TRBD1|once|TRBJ1-1|TRBV4-1
TGCGCCAGCAGCCAAGTCGGGACAGGGGGCACTGAAGCTTTCTTT
CASSQVGTGGTEAFF
>-|-|TRBJ2-4|TRBV5-4
TGTGCCAGCAGCACGGGGGTGAAAAACATTCAGTACTTC
CASSTGVKNIQYF
>-|-|TRBJ1-2|TRBV6-2/TRBV6-3
TGTGCCAGCAGCTTCGGGGGGGCCTCTGGCTACACCTTC
CASSFGGASGYTF
>-|-|TRBJ1-1|TRBV6-5
TGTGCCAGCAGCAGGGGCATGAACACTGAAGCTTTCTTT
CASSRGMNTEAFF
>-|-|TRBJ2-1|TRBV4-2
TGTGCCAGCAGCCAAGATTCTCCGGGAAGATTTTACAATGAGCAGTTCTTC
CASSQDSPGRFYNEQFF
>-|-|TRBJ2-4|TRBV19
TGTGCCAGTAGTGTGGGTGTGGGCAACAAAAACATTCAGTACTTC
CASSVGVGNKNIQYF
>-|-|TRBJ1-2|TRBV5-1
TGCGCCAGCAGCTTGAAGTGGACAGATGGCTACACCTTC
CASSLKWTDGYTF
>-|-|TRBJ2-7|TRBV7-2
TGTGCCAGCAGCATCCGGGGTAGAGGAGACGAGCAGTACTTC
CASSIRGRGDEQYF
>TRBD1|-|TRBJ1-1|TRBV19
TGTGCCAGTAGTTTCGGGACAGTGAACACTGAAGCTTTCTTT
CASSFGTVNTEAFF
>TRBD1|-|TRBJ1-5|TRBV7-2
TGTGCCAGCAGCTTAGGGGACAGGGGGCTTAATCAGCCCCAGCATTTT
CASSLGDRGLNQPQHF
>TRBD1|-|TRBJ2-7|TRBV2
TGTGCCAGCAGTGCGGGACAGGGCAACTACGAGCAGTACTTC
CASSAGQGNYEQYF
>-|-|TRBJ2-1|TRBV7-8
TGTGCCAGCAGCTTAGCCGGTCAGGGCTACAATGAGCAGTTCTTC
CASSLAGQGYNEQFF